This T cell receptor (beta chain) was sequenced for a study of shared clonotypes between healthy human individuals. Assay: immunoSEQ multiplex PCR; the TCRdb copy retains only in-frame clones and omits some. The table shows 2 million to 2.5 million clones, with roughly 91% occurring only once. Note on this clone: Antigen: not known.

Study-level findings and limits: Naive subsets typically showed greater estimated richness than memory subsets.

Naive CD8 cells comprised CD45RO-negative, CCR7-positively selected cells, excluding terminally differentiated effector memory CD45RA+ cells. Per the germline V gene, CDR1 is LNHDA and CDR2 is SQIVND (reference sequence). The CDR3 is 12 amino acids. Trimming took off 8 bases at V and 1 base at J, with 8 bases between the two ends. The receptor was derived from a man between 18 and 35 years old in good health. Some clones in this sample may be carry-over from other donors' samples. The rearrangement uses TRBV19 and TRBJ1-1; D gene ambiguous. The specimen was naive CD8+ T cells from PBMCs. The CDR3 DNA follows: TGTGCCAGTGGATACAGGAACACTGAAGCTTTCTTT. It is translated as CASGYRNTEAFF.